Each of the 23 T cell receptor beta chains below was sequenced from the same sample in a study of blood T cells in healthy people across ages. A sample-barcoded 5' primer and a J-beta primer mix were used in a second PCR of roughly 6 to 11 cycles. TCRdb ran MiXCR on the 5' RACE reads and lists one entry per CDR3 protein. Of 1 million or so distinct CDR3 sequences in the sample, 45% were seen once. Sequencing input: blood. These receptors were taken from a woman aged 55-75 years in good health.

This chain links TRBV6-6 with TRBJ2-2; D is ambiguous. The CDR3 extends over 13 amino acids. V dropped 0 bases and J dropped 5 bases, with 4 bases sitting between them. Germline CDR1 MNHNY, CDR2 SVGAGI (reference sequence). The CDR3 DNA reads as TGTGCCAGCAGTTACTCAGGGACCGGGGAGCTGTTTTTT. Its protein is CASSYSGTGELFF.

V gene TRBV3-1 combines with J gene TRBJ2-6; 8 nucleotides align to TRBD1. Germline values: CDR1 LGHDT, CDR2 YNNKEL (reference sequence). The CDR3 spans 17 residues. Unmatched junction bases numbered 8, after V lost 2 bases and J lost 5 bases. This CDR3 is CASSQPDRALRANVLTF. CDR3 bases: TGTGCCAGCAGCCAACCGGACAGGGCCCTAAGGGCCAACGTCCTGACTTTC.

This clonotype was picked up a small number of times. This rearrangement joins TRBV5-6 to TRBJ2-7; D is possibly TRBD2 (5 bases). V lost 2 bases to trimming and J lost 6 bases, with 18 bases between them. The germline gives CDR1 SGHDT, CDR2 YYEEEE. This CDR3 comprises 15 residues. The CDR3 coding sequence is TGTGCCAGCAGCTTAGGACGCGGGCAGGCGGGCGAGCAGTACTTC. As protein: CASSLGRGQAGEQYF.

The rearrangement joins TRBV6-6 to TRBJ2-7; D is uncertain. TRBJ2-5 matches the DNA end more closely, so the J call is doubtful. This CDR3 comprises 12 residues. In germline, CDR1 is MNHNY, CDR2 SVGAGI (reference sequence). In nucleotides, the CDR3 is TGTGCCAGCAGTTACGTGTCCGAGACCCAGTACTTC. This gives the protein CASSYVSETQYF.

This chain links TRBV29-1 with TRBJ2-5; 13 bases align to TRBD2. Matching the DNA end better, TRBJ2-7 makes the J call doubtful. This CDR3 comprises 13 residues. Germline-derived CDR1 and CDR2 are SQVTM and ANQGSEA. The DNA for the CDR3 is TGCAGCGCCGAACTAGCGGGAGGGACCGAGCAGTACTTC. Translation: CSAELAGGTEQYF.

The V call is TRBV4-1, the J call TRBJ2-7, with TRBD2 matching over 11 bases. V shed 3 bases, J shed 3 bases, and the junction held 1 base outside the gene matches. CDR3 length: 14 amino acids. Germline-derived CDR1 and CDR2 are MGHRA and YSYEKL. The CDR3 region is CASSQGLADYEQYF. In DNA form, the CDR3 reads TGCGCCAGCAGCCAGGGACTAGCGGACTACGAGCAGTACTTC.

The V gene is TRBV7-2, the J gene TRBJ1-2; possible D gene TRBD1, 5 bases. Germline V gene lookup returns CDR1 SGHTA and CDR2 FQGNSA. CDR3 size: 15 residues. Deletions cut 6 bases from V and 2 bases from J, with 16 bases between. The CDR3 nucleotides read TGTGCCAGCAGGTATCCGGGACCCGTAAACTATGGCTACACCTTC. Protein sequence: CASRYPGPVNYGYTF.

The CDR3 DNA reads as TGTGCCACCAGTGGGGGGGAAGTTTACGAGCAGTACTTC. Its translation: CATSGGEVYEQYF. The V call is TRBV24-1, the J call TRBJ2-7, with D maybe TRBD2 (6 bases). Germline V gene lookup returns CDR1 KGHDR and CDR2 SFDVKD. V was trimmed by 5 bases and J by 4 bases, leaving 11 bases between them. CDR3 length equals 13 residues.

This clonotype showed up just once. The genes are TRBV7-2 and TRBJ1-6; the D is unclear. V was cut by 2 bases and J by 6 bases, with 14 bases left in between. Germline CDR1 and CDR2: SGHTA and FQGNSA. The CDR3 is 16 residues long. The CDR3 region is CASSLSPAIPNSPLHF. The CDR3 DNA follows: TGTGCCAGCAGCTTATCTCCAGCAATCCCTAATTCACCCCTCCACTTT.

V is TRBV20-1 and J is TRBJ2-5; 9 nucleotides match TRBD1. This CDR3 contains 17 residues. Trimming cost V 4 bases and J 4 bases; bases outside gene matches: 16. CDR1 DFQATT and CDR2 SNEGSKA come from the germline V gene (reference sequence). The chain's CDR3 is CSATNLFTGGAGETQYF. The CDR3 nucleotides are TGCAGTGCTACCAATTTGTTCACAGGGGGCGCAGGAGAGACCCAGTACTTC.

This chain connects TRBV27 to TRBJ2-7; D ambiguous. This CDR3 is built from 14 residues. V was cut by 8 bases and J by 6 bases, with 20 bases left in between. Looked up from germline, CDR1 is MNHEY and CDR2 is SMNVEV (reference sequence). The CDR3 sequence: CASLGPGPVVEQYF. The DNA of the CDR3 is TGTGCCAGCCTTGGTCCAGGCCCAGTAGTCGAGCAGTACTTC.

The genes are TRBV20-1 and TRBJ1-2; D not certain. This CDR3 has 13 amino acids. Germline V lookup: CDR1 DFQATT, CDR2 SNEGSKA (reference sequence). Trimming pared 6 bases from V and 4 bases from J, leaving 15 bases between. CDR3: CSALKGEGYGYTF. CDR3 bases: TGCAGTGCCCTAAAGGGTGAAGGCTATGGCTACACCTTC.

V gene TRBV27 combines with J gene TRBJ2-1; no firm D call. Trimming stripped 0 bases from V and 5 bases from J, with 8 bases between. Germline CDR1 and CDR2: MNHEY and SMNVEV (reference sequence). The CDR3 is made up of 14 amino acids. The CDR3 reads CASSLSYRDNEQFF. As DNA, the CDR3 is TGTGCCAGCAGTTTATCTTACCGAGACAATGAGCAGTTCTTC.

V is TRBV4-2 and J is TRBJ2-1; possibly TRBD2 for D (5 bases). Trimming took off 0 bases at V and 3 bases at J, with 9 bases between the two ends. CDR1 LGHNA and CDR2 YNFKEQ come from the germline V gene. The CDR3 covers 15 residues. In DNA form, the CDR3 reads TGTGCCAGCAGCCAAGAAACAGCGGTCTACAATGAGCAGTTCTTC. Encoded protein: CASSQETAVYNEQFF.

The rearrangement links TRBV12-5 to TRBJ2-7, with D possibly matching TRBD2 (6 bases). The germline V gene has CDR1 LGHNT and CDR2 FRNRAP. V was shortened by 7 bases and J by 7 bases, with 20 bases between the two germline ends. The CDR3 has 14 amino acids. Written as DNA, the CDR3 is TGTGCTAGTGCCATCTTCGGAGGGGCTCGGGAGCAGTACTTC. Encoded protein: CASAIFGGAREQYF.

This rearrangement joins TRBV6-5 to TRBJ1-4; D remains unclear. V lost 7 bases, J lost 6 bases, and 12 bases lay in between. The germline CDR1 and CDR2 sequences are MNHEY and SVGAGI. The CDR3 covers 13 residues. Here the CDR3 DNA reads TGTGCCAGCACCAAAGCGCGGGATGAAAAACTGTTTTTT. It translates to CASTKARDEKLFF.

This clonotype was picked up a small number of times. V usage is TRBV20-1 and J usage is TRBJ2-5; 14 bases map to TRBD2. CDR3 size: 17 residues. The junction had 11 bases not matched to a gene; V was cut back by 3 bases and J by 5 bases. Germline CDR1 and CDR2: DFQATT and SNEGSKA (reference sequence). The chain's CDR3 is CSASGPSGLAGVETQYF. The DNA for the CDR3 is TGCAGTGCTAGCGGCCCCTCGGGACTAGCGGGAGTGGAGACCCAGTACTTC.

The rearrangement uses TRBV24-1 and TRBJ2-1; D is unclear. The CDR3 loop spans 12 amino acids. The V gene's germline CDR1 is KGHDR and CDR2 SFDVKD. The V and J ends lost 7 bases and 7 bases respectively, with 10 bases between them. The chain's CDR3 is CATSTELNEQFF. The CDR3 bases are TGTGCCACCAGCACGGAGCTGAATGAGCAGTTCTTC.

This clonotype was seen a handful of times. The rearrangement uses TRBV6-5 and TRBJ1-2; 7 bases map to TRBD1. CDR3 length equals 14 residues. Germline lookup yields CDR1 MNHEY and CDR2 SVGAGI. V lost 3 bases and J lost 4; bases outside the gene matches: 5. CDR3 DNA: TGTGCCAGCAGTTATGGAGGGGGCGGCTATGGCTACACCTTC. Its protein is CASSYGGGGYGYTF.

The chain combines TRBV30 with TRBJ2-3; D gene uncertain. The CDR3 is 14 amino acids. Trimming removed 5 bases at V and 4 bases at J, with 16 bases between. The germline V gene encodes CDR1 GTSNPN and CDR2 SVGIG (reference sequence). The CDR3 region has the DNA TGTGCCTGGTCCATACGGACCTCTTCAGATACGCAGTATTTT. It yields the protein CAWSIRTSSDTQYF.

The table lists this clonotype with a few counts. This chain joins TRBV20-1 and TRBJ1-1, with 7 bases lining up with TRBD1. Trimming removed 6 bases from V and 3 bases from J; junction bases left unmatched: 13. The V gene's germline CDR1 is DFQATT and CDR2 SNEGSKA (reference sequence). CDR3 length equals 15 residues. CDR3 nucleotide sequence: TGCAGTGCCCCCCCGACAGGGCTCCAGGACACTGAAGCTTTCTTT. This encodes CSAPPTGLQDTEAFF.

This clonotype has only one observation. A read error may explain this, as a much larger clone is one base away. The gene calls are TRBV28 and TRBJ1-6; TRBD1 matches 9 bases. Germline V CDR1 and CDR2: MDHEN, SYDVKM. The CDR3 spans 16 residues. Trimming at V came to 5 bases and at J to 6 bases, leaving 8 bases not matched to a gene. This CDR3 is CASSPLRTGVNSPLHF. CDR3 DNA sequence: TGTGCCAGCAGTCCGCTACGGACAGGGGTTAATTCACCCCTCCACTTT.

The sample holds one count of this clonotype. This chain uses TRBV28 with TRBJ2-7, with D possibly being TRBD1 or TRBD2 (6 bases each). CDR3 length: 12 amino acids. Trimming shortened V by 10 bases and J by 2 bases, and 12 bases separated the two germline ends. In germline, CDR1 is MDHEN, CDR2 SYDVKM. CDR3 amino acids: CAIAGQAYEQYF. For the CDR3, the DNA is TGTGCCATCGCGGGACAAGCCTACGAGCAGTACTTC.